This TCR beta chain was documented in a study of shared clonotypes between healthy human individuals. General study points: Few donors limited the genetic and exposure-history diversity represented.

Looked up from germline, CDR1 is SGHTA and CDR2 is FQGNSA. CDR3 length: 14 residues. V shed 5 bases and J 4 bases; nucleotides not matched to a gene: 6. Remarks on this clone: Its antigen is not identified.

Genomic DNA of every subset was divided equally among multiple immunoSEQ plates. Method: immunoSEQ multiplex PCR; TCRdb's copy keeps in-frame clones and lacks some. The repertoire holds roughly 2.2 million clones, with about 92% as singletons. The source of this sequence is a man between 18 and 29 years old in good health. Some clones in this sample may be carry-over from other donors' samples. What was sequenced was naive CD4+ T cells from PBMCs. This sample's subset: CD45RA+ positively selected. The genes are TRBV7-2 and TRBJ1-1, with 8 bases lining up with TRBD1. This chain's CDR3 is CASSKQGVSTEAFF. The CDR3 DNA reads TGTGCCAGCAGCAAACAGGGGGTGTCCACTGAAGCTTTCTTT.